This entry describes one T cell receptor (beta chain). The entry originates in a study of glioma-infiltrating T cells after dendritic cell vaccination. This sample's time point: after dendritic cell vaccination, including at tumor progression/relapse. PBMC sampling occurred before vaccination, two weeks after the third dose, and at progression. Trimming stripped 8 bases from V and 0 bases from J, with 16 bases between. Germline V lookup: CDR1 GTSNPN, CDR2 SVGIG (reference sequence). The CDR3 spans 14 residues. Up to about 2 ug genomic DNA was used for TCRB CDR3 amplification. Sequencing was performed with immunoSEQ multiplex PCR; in TCRdb, only in-frame clones are kept and a portion is missing. The sample holds 110,000 or so clones, 85% to 90% seen once.

The sequences come from blood, collected after dendritic cell vaccination. The TCR was taken from a human donor with glioblastoma. This sequence joins TRBV30 and TRBJ1-1; D is ambiguous. In DNA, the CDR3 is TGTGCCCGAGCCAGCAACACAGTGAACACTGAAGCTTTCTTT. Protein product: CARASNTVNTEAFF.